This is a list of T cell receptor beta chains from one sample in a study of early T cells in non-severe SARS-CoV-2 infection. TCRdb used MiXCR to reprocess the 5' RACE reads, holding one entry per CDR3 protein. The sample holds about 100,000 distinct CDR3 sequences, under 15% seen once. The sample taken for sequencing was whole blood. These TCRs come from an adult who was a healthcare worker with PCR-confirmed SARS-CoV-2 infection or an uninfected control (not recorded which). The CDR3 runs from the conserved cysteine through the conserved F or W. Each record gives: J gene, clone size, D gene, V gene, CDR3 DNA, CDR3 protein. D genes are given only for firm matches. Not every row has a clone size; where given, it reads once, few, many or a size class.

j_call: TRBJ1-2; clone_size: -; d_call: -; v_call: TRBV5-1; cdr3_nt: TGCGCCAGCAGCTTGGCTCTTTCCTCATCCGGTGGCTACACCTTC; cdr3_aa: CASSLALSSSGGYTF
j_call: TRBJ2-2; clone_size: few; d_call: -; v_call: TRBV4-3; cdr3_nt: TGCGCCTCCAAGGAGGAGGGGTGGACCGGGGAGCTGTTTTTT; cdr3_aa: CASKEEGWTGELFF
j_call: TRBJ2-7; clone_size: few; d_call: -; v_call: TRBV5-1; cdr3_nt: TGCGCCAGCATGGGGGTCTACGAGCAGTACTTC; cdr3_aa: CASMGVYEQYF
j_call: TRBJ1-2; clone_size: -; d_call: TRBD1; v_call: TRBV3-1; cdr3_nt: TGTGCCAGCAGCCTGGCCAGGACAGGGACCCGCGGCTACACCTTC; cdr3_aa: CASSLARTGTRGYTF
j_call: TRBJ2-3; clone_size: -; d_call: TRBD1; v_call: TRBV9; cdr3_nt: TGTGCCAGCAGCCCCGCGGGACAGGGCACAGATACGCAGTATTTT; cdr3_aa: CASSPAGQGTDTQYF
j_call: TRBJ1-1; clone_size: few; d_call: TRBD1; v_call: TRBV28; cdr3_nt: TGTGCCAGCAGTTCAAGGGGGACAGGGTCGAACACTGAAGCTTTCTTT; cdr3_aa: CASSSRGTGSNTEAFF
j_call: TRBJ2-7; clone_size: few; d_call: -; v_call: TRBV20-1; cdr3_nt: TGCAGTGCGACCGACAGGCCGTCATACGAGCAGTACTTC; cdr3_aa: CSATDRPSYEQYF
j_call: TRBJ2-2; clone_size: -; d_call: -; v_call: TRBV7-8; cdr3_nt: TGTGCCAGCAGTCCTCAGGGGCTCGGGGAGCTGTTTTTT; cdr3_aa: CASSPQGLGELFF
j_call: TRBJ1-2; clone_size: few; d_call: -; v_call: TRBV7-9; cdr3_nt: TGTGCCAGCAGCTCCTACAGGGAAGGCTACACCTTC; cdr3_aa: CASSSYREGYTF
j_call: TRBJ1-3; clone_size: few; d_call: -; v_call: TRBV7-6; cdr3_nt: TGTGCCAGCAGCTTAGGGGGAGCGGGAAACACCATATATTTT; cdr3_aa: CASSLGGAGNTIYF
j_call: TRBJ1-2; clone_size: many; d_call: TRBD1; v_call: TRBV28; cdr3_nt: TGTGCCAGCAGGACGGTCAGGGGGCGTTTCGATGGCTACACCTTC; cdr3_aa: CASRTVRGRFDGYTF
j_call: TRBJ2-1; clone_size: few; d_call: TRBD1; v_call: TRBV28; cdr3_nt: TGTGCCAGCAGTGACCGGGACAGGGGATACAATGAGCAGTTCTTC; cdr3_aa: CASSDRDRGYNEQFF
j_call: TRBJ1-1; clone_size: many; d_call: -; v_call: TRBV28; cdr3_nt: TGTGCCAGCAGTTTGCGTCCAACTGAAGCTTTCTTT; cdr3_aa: CASSLRPTEAFF
j_call: TRBJ2-5; clone_size: many; d_call: -; v_call: TRBV5-1; cdr3_nt: TGCGCCAGCGGGGTTAGGGGTGAAGAGACCCAGTACTTC; cdr3_aa: CASGVRGEETQYF
j_call: TRBJ2-1; clone_size: many; d_call: TRBD1; v_call: TRBV28; cdr3_nt: TGTGCCAGCAGTTACGCGGGACAGGGGGCTGCTAATGAGCAGTTCTTC; cdr3_aa: CASSYAGQGAANEQFF
j_call: TRBJ1-6; clone_size: many; d_call: -; v_call: TRBV14; cdr3_nt: TGTGCCAGCAGCCAAGAAAAGGGGTTCGGTAATTCACCCCTCCACTTT; cdr3_aa: CASSQEKGFGNSPLHF